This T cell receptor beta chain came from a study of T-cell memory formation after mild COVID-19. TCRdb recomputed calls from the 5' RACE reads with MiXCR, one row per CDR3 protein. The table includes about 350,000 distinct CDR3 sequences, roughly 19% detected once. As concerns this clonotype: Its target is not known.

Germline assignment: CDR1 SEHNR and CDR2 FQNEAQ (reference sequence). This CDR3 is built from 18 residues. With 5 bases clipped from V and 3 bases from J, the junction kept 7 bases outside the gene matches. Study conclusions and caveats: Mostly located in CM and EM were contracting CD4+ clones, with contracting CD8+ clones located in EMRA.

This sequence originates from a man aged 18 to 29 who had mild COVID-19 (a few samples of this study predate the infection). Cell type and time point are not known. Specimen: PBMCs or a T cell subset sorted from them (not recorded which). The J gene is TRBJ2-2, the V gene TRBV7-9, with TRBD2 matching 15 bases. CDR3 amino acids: CASSPGLAGGPYTGELFF. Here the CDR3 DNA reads TGTGCCAGCAGCCCGGGACTAGCGGGGGGACCTTACACCGGGGAGCTGTTTTTT.